These 19 T cell receptor beta chains came from one sample sequenced in a study of metastatic and nonmetastatic thyroid tumors. Among the patients, none had received any treatment before thyroid surgery. With MiXCR, TCRdb called clones anew from the PCR reads. There are about 20,000 clones in the sample; more than 10% occur only once, and roughly 6.4% lies in the top ten. Sequencing used blood. The receptors were sampled from a male donor with papillary thyroid cancer or a benign thyroid nodule (not recorded which). Some clones in this sample may be carry-over from other donors' samples.

This clone was seen ten or more times. The V call is TRBV18, the J call TRBJ1-4; D is uncertain. V gave up 5 bases and J gave up 8 bases, with 6 bases separating them. Per germline, CDR1 KGHSH and CDR2 LQKENI. The CDR3 has 11 residues. The DNA for the CDR3 is TGTGCCAGCTCATCCCGCGAAAAACTGTTTTTT. It is translated as CASSSREKLFF.

The genes are TRBV19 and TRBJ2-1; the D is unclear. The CDR3 is made up of 16 amino acids. The germline CDR1 and CDR2 sequences are LNHDA and SQIVND (reference sequence). Between the trimmed V and J ends, which lost 5 bases and 0 bases, there was a span of 14 bases. The chain's CDR3 is CASSPVLGNSYNEQFF. The DNA for the CDR3 is TGTGCCAGTAGTCCTGTGTTAGGCAACTCCTACAATGAGCAGTTCTTC.

This clone showed up many times. The chain recombines TRBV7-3 with TRBJ2-2; possible D gene TRBD2, 6 bases. V dropped 8 bases and J dropped 1 base, with 8 bases sitting between them. This CDR3 spans 13 amino acids. CDR1 is SGHTA, CDR2 FQGTGA, per germline. CDR3 in amino acids: CASGGGNTGELFF. The CDR3 coding sequence is TGTGCCAGCGGGGGAGGGAACACCGGGGAGCTGTTTTTT.

J is TRBJ1-2 and V is TRBV20-1; D is uncertain. The CDR3 totals 12 residues. V lost 7 bases to trimming and J lost 8 bases, with 17 bases between them. Germline V lookup: CDR1 DFQATT, CDR2 SNEGSKA (reference sequence). CDR3 bases: TGCAGTGTTCCGAACGGCGCCGGGGGCTACACCTTC. This sequence encodes CSVPNGAGGYTF.

In this sample, this clone turned up a few times. This chain links TRBV27 with TRBJ2-1, with D possibly TRBD1 on 6 matching bases. Germline V gene sequence: CDR1 MNHEY, CDR2 SMNVEV (reference sequence). V was shortened by 8 bases and J by 7 bases, with 24 bases between the two germline ends. The CDR3 has 16 residues. The CDR3 here is CASSPQRAGAGNEQFF. DNA of the CDR3: TGTGCCAGCTCTCCCCAACGCGCAGGGGCCGGGAATGAGCAGTTCTTC.

By proportion, this clone is medium-sized. V and J are TRBV12-3 or TRBV12-4 and TRBJ1-6, with unresolved D. Trimming shortened V by 6 bases and J by 5 bases, and 8 bases separated the two germline ends. The CDR3 runs to 13 residues. The CDR3 sequence is CASSPLDNSPLHF. DNA of the CDR3: TGTGCCAGCAGCCCTTTAGATAATTCACCCCTCCACTTT.

The genes are TRBV5-1 and TRBJ2-7; 11 positions match TRBD1. Germline CDR1 reads SGHRS; CDR2 reads YFSETQ. The CDR3 covers 16 residues. Trimming at V came to 0 bases and at J to 5 bases, leaving 7 bases not matched to a gene. CDR3 DNA sequence: TGCGCCAGCAGCTTGGGACAGCGGACAGGGGGCCACGAGCAGTACTTC. The encoded protein is CASSLGQRTGGHEQYF.

This clone was picked up a small number of times. The chain joins TRBV11-2 to TRBJ1-2, with 7 bases aligning to TRBD1. This CDR3 has 13 amino acids. CDR1 is SGHAT and CDR2 is FQNNGV in the germline V gene. Losses at the gene ends were 2 bases for V and 8 bases for J; bases not matched to a gene: 5. The CDR3 DNA reads as TGTGCCAGCAGCTTAACTACAGGGGCGGGCTACACCTTC. Protein: CASSLTTGAGYTF.

Many counts were recorded for this clone. The V call is TRBV20-1, the J call TRBJ2-3; 15 bases are a match to TRBD2. The V and J ends lost 3 bases and 3 bases, in that order; junction bases with no gene match: 1. This CDR3 contains 15 residues. Germline assignment: CDR1 DFQATT and CDR2 SNEGSKA (reference sequence). For the CDR3, the DNA is TGCAGTGCTAGGGGGACTAGCGGGAGGACAGATACGCAGTATTTT. Amino acid sequence: CSARGTSGRTDTQYF.

The table lists this clone with many counts. The chain uses TRBV30 and TRBJ1-5; D may be TRBD1 (6 bases). Germline-derived CDR1 and CDR2 are GTSNPN and SVGIG (reference sequence). This CDR3 comprises 16 residues. The germline V and J ends were trimmed by 0 bases and 2 bases, with 14 bases remaining between them. CDR3: CAWSVPGEAGNQPQHF. Here the CDR3 DNA reads TGTGCCTGGAGTGTACCAGGGGAGGCCGGCAATCAGCCCCAGCATTTT.

The rearrangement links TRBV28 to TRBJ1-1; no firm D call. The CDR3 is 14 residues long. Germline CDR1 and CDR2: MDHEN and SYDVKM. The ends were cut back, 5 bases at V and 6 bases at J, with 16 bases in the middle. CDR3 protein: CASSPPASSAEAFF. CDR3 DNA: TGTGCCAGCAGTCCCCCCGCGAGTTCTGCTGAAGCTTTCTTT.

Ten or more counts support this clone. The chain has TRBV10-2 and TRBJ2-3, with no clear D. The germline V gene encodes CDR1 WSHSY and CDR2 SAAADI. This CDR3 region has 13 residues. With 7 bases removed from V and 1 base from J, the gap between germline ends came to 9 bases. CDR3 sequence (DNA): TGCGCCAGCACAGGCGCGGGCACAGATACGCAGTATTTT. Translation: CASTGAGTDTQYF.

This clone was seen repeatedly, ten times or more. This chain joins TRBV5-4 and TRBJ2-2, with D possibly matching TRBD1 (5 bases). Germline V CDR1 and CDR2: SGHNT, YYREEE (reference sequence). The CDR3 runs to 16 residues. V was clipped by 3 bases and J by 3 bases, with 15 bases between them. CDR3 DNA: TGTGCCAGCAGCTCTGGACACTTACCCGACACCGGGGAGCTGTTTTTT. This sequence encodes CASSSGHLPDTGELFF.

By sample share, this clone is medium-sized (0.01 to 0.1%). The chain joins TRBV12-3 or TRBV12-4 to TRBJ2-7, with a possible D match to TRBD1 (5 bases). The CDR3 is 13 residues long. The V end lost 4 bases, the J end lost 1 base, and 8 bases lay between the germline ends. CDR3 residues: CASSSQGSYEQYF. CDR3 nucleotides: TGTGCCAGCAGTTCCCAGGGATCCTACGAGCAGTACTTC.

Relative to its sample, this clone is medium-sized. In nucleotides, the CDR3 is TGTGCCAGCAGTCGCCTAGGGACTAGCGGGAGTTACGAGCAGTACTTC. Amino acids: CASSRLGTSGSYEQYF. The chain combines TRBV27 with TRBJ2-7, with TRBD2 matching 14 bases. The CDR3 extends over 16 amino acids. The germline V gene encodes CDR1 MNHEY and CDR2 SMNVEV (reference sequence). The J segment lost 4 bases and the V segment lost 5 bases, leaving 7 bases of the junction unmatched.

This clone occurred a few times. The genes are TRBV6-2 or TRBV6-3 and TRBJ2-2; 7 bases are a match to TRBD2. J lost 5 bases, V lost 6 bases, and 3 bases had no gene match. Per the germline V gene, CDR1 is MNHEY and CDR2 is SVGEGT. The CDR3 runs 13 residues. The CDR3 protein is CASRQGGTGELFF. In DNA, the CDR3 is TGTGCCAGCAGGCAGGGAGGGACCGGGGAGCTGTTTTTT.

By share, this clone ranks as medium-sized. The CDR3 loop is CATNRGSQPQHF. CDR3 coding DNA: TGTGCCACCAACCGGGGAAGTCAGCCCCAGCATTTT. The chain uses TRBV19 and TRBJ1-5; D call uncertain. This CDR3 has 12 residues. CDR1 is LNHDA, CDR2 SQIVND, per germline (reference sequence). Trimming shortened V by 10 bases and J by 6 bases, and 13 bases separated the two germline ends. The full variable domain, its missing parts supplied by reference TRBV19 and TRBJ1-5, is DGGITQSPKYLFRKEGQNVTLSCEQNLNHDAMYWYRQDPGQGLRLIYYSQIVNDFQKGDIAEGYSVSREKKESFPLTVTSAQKNPTAFYLCATNRGSQPQHFGDGTRLSIL.

This clone is labeled as medium-sized. The rearrangement uses TRBV7-9 and TRBJ2-7; D possibly corresponds to TRBD2 (7 bases). CDR3 length: 12 residues. Germline lookup yields CDR1 SEHNR and CDR2 FQNEAQ (reference sequence). Between the trimmed V and J ends, which lost 5 bases and 6 bases, there was a span of 11 bases. The CDR3 nucleotides are TGTGCCAGCAGCCAAGGGGGGGGCGAGCAGTACTTC. Translation: CASSQGGGEQYF.

There are many counts of this clone. The V call is TRBV9, the J call TRBJ2-1; no clear D gene. The length of the CDR3 is 14 residues. The germline V and J ends were trimmed by 0 bases and 5 bases, with 9 bases remaining between them. Per germline, CDR1 SGDLS and CDR2 YYNGEE. Here the CDR3 DNA reads TGTGCCAGCAGCGTAGACACTTTAAACAATGAGCAGTTCTTC. Its protein is CASSVDTLNNEQFF. The whole variable domain, remainder taken from reference TRBV9 and TRBJ2-1, is DSGVTQTPKHLITATGQRVTLRCSPRSGDLSVYWYQQSLDQGLQFLIQYYNGEERAKGNILERFSAQQFPDLHSELNLSSLELGDSALYFCASSVDTLNNEQFFGPGTRLTVL.